These 4 T cell receptor beta chains came from one sample sequenced in a study of blood T cell repertoires in COVID-19. The table came from immunoSEQ multiplex PCR; TCRdb's copy has only in-frame clones and leaves some out. Of about 530,000 clones in the sample, roughly 89% are singletons; the top ten hold roughly 8.3%. Sequencing used peripheral blood. Receptor source: a woman in her forties or fifties with COVID-19, enrolled during active disease.

The chain has TRBV6-4 and TRBJ2-3, with D possibly TRBD1 on 6 matching bases. The V end lost 3 bases, the J end lost 4 bases, and 14 bases lay between the germline ends. This CDR3 contains 15 residues. CDR1 is MRHNA, CDR2 SNTAGT, per germline. The CDR3 protein is CASSEDRTISDTQYF. The CDR3 nucleotides are TGTGCCAGCAGTGAAGACAGGACAATATCAGATACGCAGTATTTT.

The CDR3 loop reads CASSLVGGGYEQYF. CDR3 sequence (DNA): TGTGCCAGCAGCTTGGTTGGCGGGGGTTACGAGCAGTACTTC. The gene calls are TRBV5-6 and TRBJ2-7; 7 bases agree with TRBD2. The CDR3 runs to 14 residues. Trimming removed 0 bases from V and 4 bases from J; junction bases left unmatched: 4. The germline V gene has CDR1 SGHDT and CDR2 YYEEEE.

The chain has TRBV19 and TRBJ2-7, with a possible D match to TRBD2 (5 bases). Germline V lookup: CDR1 LNHDA, CDR2 SQIVND (reference sequence). Trimming shortened V by 5 bases and J by 1 base, and 12 bases separated the two germline ends. The CDR3 sequence is 14 residues long. The CDR3 spells CASSEGIGSYEQYF. In DNA, the CDR3 is TGTGCCAGTAGTGAGGGTATCGGATCCTACGAGCAGTACTTC.

The chain couples TRBV2 to TRBJ2-1; a possible D gene is TRBD2 (6 bases). Germline values: CDR1 SNHLY, CDR2 FYNNEI. V was trimmed by 10 bases and J by 2 bases, leaving 15 bases between them. The CDR3 is 14 amino acids. CDR3 bases: TGTGCCACCCAGTCTGGCGGGGCCTACAATGAGCAGTTCTTC. It specifies CATQSGGAYNEQFF.